This entry features one TCR beta chain sequence. The antigen is undetermined. The sample originates from a study of blood T cells in healthy people across ages. Study summary: Researchers report that template switching captured about one barcoded beta molecule per two T cells.

Overall study findings and caveats: What prevented conclusive comparison of naive and antigen-experienced cells was that PBMCs were unsorted. While age rose, TCR beta diversity per million T cells dropped in a roughly linear way.

A second PCR, run for roughly 7 to 11 cycles, used a sample-barcoded 5' primer plus a J-beta primer mix. TCRdb re-called the 5' RACE reads through MiXCR, storing one row per CDR3 protein. The table records nearly 1 million distinct CDR3 sequences, roughly half of them present only once. Material: blood. This receptor was identified in a woman aged 55-75 years in good health.

As DNA, the CDR3 is TGCAGTGCTAGTCCTTCCCGGACAGGGGCCCTGCTGGGAGAGACCCAGTACTTC. Translation gives CSASPSRTGALLGETQYF. This rearrangement joins TRBV20-1 to TRBJ2-5; 9 bases are a match to TRBD1. Germline CDR1 DFQATT, CDR2 SNEGSKA (reference sequence). The CDR3 has 18 residues. The V gene end was trimmed by 3 bases and the J gene end by 4 bases; junction bases not matched to a gene: 18.